This T cell receptor (beta chain) came from a study of shared clonotypes between healthy human individuals. Study-level information: The study enrolled a couple of women and a few men aged 18 to 49.

CDR3 length: 14 residues. Germline CDR1 is SGHTA and CDR2 is FQGTGA. The ends lost 4 bases at V and 5 bases at J; junction bases unmatched: 5. On this clone: Its antigen is undetermined. At the DNA level, this CDR3 is encoded by other sequences in the same sample as well.

Profiled with immunoSEQ multiplex PCR; TCRdb holds only in-frame clones, not every one. The sample has 2,500,000 or so clones, over 85% seen once. Study outcomes and limitations: Shared clonotypes: approximately 5% naive CD4, around 3.7% naive CD8, less than 2.5% memory CD4, about 0.4% memory CD8.

V is TRBV7-3 and J is TRBJ2-3; 8 positions match TRBD1. Sequences were obtained from naive CD4+ T cells from PBMCs. Subset in this sample: CD45RA+ positively selected. The receptor was isolated from a man between 18 and 35 years old in good health. Some clones in this sample may be carry-over from other donors' samples. CDR3 DNA sequence: TGTGCCAGCAGCTCTACAGGGGGAGGAGATACGCAGTATTTT. Translated: CASSSTGGGDTQYF.